This T cell receptor (beta chain) was recorded in a study of memory CD4+ T cells and cytomegalovirus serostatus. Whole-study results and caveats: A US-trained random forest predicted CMV serostatus with median AUC around 0.9.

Per the original methods: Out-of-frame sequences were removed, leaving 2 million to 2.5 million distinct TCRbeta sequences. Assay used: immunoSEQ multiplex PCR; TCRdb lists only in-frame clones, some missing. V and J calls plus clone size are reproduced from that table; the DNA served to infer D and trimming. This table has under 50,000 clones, roughly three quarters appearing once. There are 13 residues in the CDR3. CDR1 and CDR2 from the germline V gene are SGHNT and YENEEA. With V trimmed by 5 bases and J by 6 bases, 3 bases remained unmatched. Single viable CD3+CD4+CD8-CD45RO+ cells were sorted as the memory CD4+ T cells. Points on this clone: Its antigen is unidentified.

This receptor was obtained from an adult in good health and CMV-seronegative. V and J are TRBV11-3 and TRBJ2-2, with TRBD1 matching 7 bases. The sample comprised memory CD4+ T cells from blood. The CDR3 reads CASSLDRSGELFF. CDR3 DNA sequence: TGTGCCAGCAGCCTGGACAGGTCCGGGGAGCTGTTTTTT.